These T cell receptor beta chains were read from a single sample in a study of monozygotic twins with inflammatory bowel disease. TCRdb derives one entry per CDR3 protein from the 5' RACE reads, leaving out DNA. This repertoire includes fewer than 350,000 distinct CDR3 sequences. Sequenced sample: blood. These receptors were obtained from a human donor with ulcerative colitis or Crohn's disease, or a healthy co-twin of an affected twin (not recorded which). Both conserved end residues are part of each CDR3.

>TRBV5-1|TRBJ2-1
CASSRRRHNEQFF
>TRBV20-1|TRBJ2-3
CSATPGQGLDTQYF
>TRBV5-4|TRBJ1-5
CASSPGGGADQPQHF
>TRBV10-3|TRBJ1-1
CAISETLMRTGGGNTEAFF
>TRBV29-1|TRBJ2-3
CSVEENRGRTDTQYF
>TRBV7-3|TRBJ2-1
CASSLTSGKQFF
>TRBV5-1|TRBJ2-7
CASSLEGTGDYEQYF
>TRBV6-1|TRBJ1-2
CASSESGAQGYTF
>TRBV20-1|TRBJ2-7
CSARDYSENSYEQYF
>TRBV5-1|TRBJ1-2
CASSLSPGKDYGYTF
>TRBV28|TRBJ2-6
CASSPTGYSGANVLTF
>TRBV7-2|TRBJ2-5
CASSLALQPGETQYF
>TRBV10-3|TRBJ1-6
CAIGRPGGNSPLHF
>TRBV4-1|TRBJ1-2
CASSQEVGLDRLNYGYTF
>TRBV4-1|TRBJ2-5
CASSQTVAETQYF
>TRBV5-5|TRBJ2-2
CASSYGGSNTGELFF
>TRBV20-1|TRBJ1-5
CSALQDRGVYSNQPQHF
>TRBV19|TRBJ1-1
CASSIVAGRGQRTEAFF
>TRBV29-1|TRBJ1-4
CSAWDSNEKLFF
>TRBV15|TRBJ2-7
CATSRAPGTYSWGQYF
>TRBV5-1|TRBJ2-5
CASSLTLSAGGETQYF
>TRBV12-3/TRBV12-4|TRBJ2-7
CASTISGGNYEQYF
>TRBV27|TRBJ1-1
CASSSTRGGGISEAFF
>TRBV7-2|TRBJ1-6
CASSLVTGPYSPLHF
>TRBV11-2|TRBJ2-7
CASSFRLAGGKIYEQYF
>TRBV2|TRBJ2-2
CASSEAGPANTGELFF
>TRBV7-8|TRBJ2-1
CASSRWGGVNEQFF
>TRBV6-5|TRBJ2-2
CASSYSEGWVRETTGELFF
>TRBV27|TRBJ2-3
CASSLFGASGSRDTQYF
>TRBV4-3|TRBJ2-7
CASSQAMDSPYEQYF
>TRBV25-1|TRBJ1-1
CASRGTGEGTEAFF
>TRBV29-1|TRBJ2-7
CSVEVSSGGAYEQNF
>TRBV6-2/TRBV6-3|TRBJ2-2
CASSFRGANTGELFF
>TRBV15|TRBJ2-4
CATSRDYQGTSIQYF
>TRBV7-8|TRBJ2-1
CASSYGLQGTPYNEQFF
>TRBV28|TRBJ2-3
CASSLLSELAGGRDTQYF
>TRBV4-3|TRBJ2-1
CASSQEISYNEQFF
>TRBV12-3/TRBV12-4|TRBJ2-1
CASSSLTSGSNEQFF
>TRBV20-1|TRBJ2-7
CSAATSGGNYEQYF
>TRBV4-1|TRBJ2-3
CASSPQASAGTDTQYF
>TRBV7-2|TRBJ2-3
CASSLSWRTTADTQYF
>TRBV7-2|TRBJ2-2
CANRKAGTNTGELFF